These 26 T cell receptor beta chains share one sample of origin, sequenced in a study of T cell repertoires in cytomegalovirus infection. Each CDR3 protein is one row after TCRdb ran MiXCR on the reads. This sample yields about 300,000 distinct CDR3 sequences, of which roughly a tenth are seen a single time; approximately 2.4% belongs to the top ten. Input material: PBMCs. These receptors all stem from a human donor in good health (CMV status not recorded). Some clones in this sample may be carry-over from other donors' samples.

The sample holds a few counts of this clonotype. The CDR3 bases are TGTGCCAGCAGCCCGCTGAGTGTCTATAGCAATCAGCCCCAGCATTTT. It translates to CASSPLSVYSNQPQHF. The gene calls are TRBV7-8 and TRBJ1-5; D is undetermined. The CDR3 spans 16 residues. Per germline, CDR1 SGHVS and CDR2 FQNEAQ. V lost 5 bases and J lost 0, with 14 bases in between.

CDR3 DNA sequence: TGTGCCACCAGTGATCTGATGCCAGGGCCCCACGAGCAGTACTTC. It translates to CATSDLMPGPHEQYF. The chain carries TRBV24-1 and TRBJ2-7, with D possibly matching TRBD1 (5 bases). This CDR3 comprises 15 residues. Between the trimmed V and J ends, which lost 3 bases and 5 bases, there was a span of 16 bases. From germline, CDR1 is KGHDR and CDR2 SFDVKD.

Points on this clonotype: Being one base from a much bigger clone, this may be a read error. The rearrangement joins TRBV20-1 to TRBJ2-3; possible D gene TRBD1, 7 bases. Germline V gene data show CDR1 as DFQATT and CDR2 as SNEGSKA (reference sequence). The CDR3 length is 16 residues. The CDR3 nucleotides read TGCAGTGCTAGAGAACCGCGGGACAGAGTAACAGATACGCAGTGTTTT. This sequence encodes CSAREPRDRVTDTQCF.

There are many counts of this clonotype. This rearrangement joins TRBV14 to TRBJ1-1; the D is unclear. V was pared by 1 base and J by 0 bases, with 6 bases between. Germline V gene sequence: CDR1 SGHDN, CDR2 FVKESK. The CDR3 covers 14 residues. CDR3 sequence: CASSQVSLNTEAFF. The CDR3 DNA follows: TGTGCCAGCAGCCAAGTAAGTTTGAACACTGAAGCTTTCTTT.

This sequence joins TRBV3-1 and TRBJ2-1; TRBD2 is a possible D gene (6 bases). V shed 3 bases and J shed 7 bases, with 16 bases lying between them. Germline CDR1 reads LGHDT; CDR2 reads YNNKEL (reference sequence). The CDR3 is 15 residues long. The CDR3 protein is CASSHARLGVNEQFF. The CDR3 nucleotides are TGTGCCAGCAGCCATGCCCGACTAGGCGTAAATGAGCAGTTCTTC.

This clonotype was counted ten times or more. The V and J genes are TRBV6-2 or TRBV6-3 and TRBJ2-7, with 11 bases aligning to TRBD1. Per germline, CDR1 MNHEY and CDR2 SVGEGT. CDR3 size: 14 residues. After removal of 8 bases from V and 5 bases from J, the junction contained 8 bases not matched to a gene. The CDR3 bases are TGTGCCAGCTTCCCAGGGACAGGGGGACACGAGCAGTACTTC. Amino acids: CASFPGTGGHEQYF.

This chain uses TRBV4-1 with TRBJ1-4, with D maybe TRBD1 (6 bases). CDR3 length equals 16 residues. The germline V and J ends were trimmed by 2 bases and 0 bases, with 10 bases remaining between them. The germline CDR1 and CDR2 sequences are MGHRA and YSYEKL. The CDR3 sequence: CASSQSGVATNEKLFF. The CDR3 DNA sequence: TGCGCCAGCAGCCAATCAGGGGTCGCAACTAATGAAAAACTGTTTTTT.

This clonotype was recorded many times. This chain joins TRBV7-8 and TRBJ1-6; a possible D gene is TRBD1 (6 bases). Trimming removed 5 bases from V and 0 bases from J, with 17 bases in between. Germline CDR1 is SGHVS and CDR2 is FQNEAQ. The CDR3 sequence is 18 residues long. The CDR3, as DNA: TGTGCCAGCAGCCACCACCGGGGACAAGCCTCCTATAATTCACCCCTCCACTTT. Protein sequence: CASSHHRGQASYNSPLHF. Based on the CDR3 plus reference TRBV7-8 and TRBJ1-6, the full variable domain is GAGVSQSPRYKVAKRGQDVALRCDPISGHVSLFWYQQALGQGPEFLTYFQNEAQLDKSGLPSDRFFAERPEGSVSTLKIQRTQQEDSAVYLCASSHHRGQASYNSPLHFGNGTRLTVT.

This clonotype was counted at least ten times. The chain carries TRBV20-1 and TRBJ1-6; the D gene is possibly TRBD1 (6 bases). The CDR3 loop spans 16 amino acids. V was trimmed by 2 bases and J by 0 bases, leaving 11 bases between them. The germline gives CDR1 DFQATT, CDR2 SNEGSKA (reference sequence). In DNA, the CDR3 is TGCAGTGCTAGATTTGGACAGAGCTCCTATAATTCACCCCTCCACTTT. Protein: CSARFGQSSYNSPLHF.

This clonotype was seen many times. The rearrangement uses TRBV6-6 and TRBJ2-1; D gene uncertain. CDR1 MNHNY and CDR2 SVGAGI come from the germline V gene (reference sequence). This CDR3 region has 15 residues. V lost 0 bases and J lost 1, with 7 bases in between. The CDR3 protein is CASSYSSSSYNEQFF. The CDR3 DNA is TGTGCCAGCAGTTACTCGTCCAGTTCCTACAATGAGCAGTTCTTC.

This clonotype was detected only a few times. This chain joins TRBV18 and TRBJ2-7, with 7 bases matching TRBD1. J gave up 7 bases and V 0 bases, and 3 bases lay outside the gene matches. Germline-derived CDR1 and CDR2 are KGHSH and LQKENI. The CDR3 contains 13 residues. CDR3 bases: TGTGCCAGCTCACCACCTCTACAGGGGGAGCAGTACGTC. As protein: CASSPPLQGEQYV.

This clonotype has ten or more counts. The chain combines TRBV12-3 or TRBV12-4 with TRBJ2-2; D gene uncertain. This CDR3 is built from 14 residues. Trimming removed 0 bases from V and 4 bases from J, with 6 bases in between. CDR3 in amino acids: CASSLASITGELFF. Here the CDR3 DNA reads TGTGCCAGCAGTTTAGCATCCATCACCGGGGAGCTGTTTTTT.

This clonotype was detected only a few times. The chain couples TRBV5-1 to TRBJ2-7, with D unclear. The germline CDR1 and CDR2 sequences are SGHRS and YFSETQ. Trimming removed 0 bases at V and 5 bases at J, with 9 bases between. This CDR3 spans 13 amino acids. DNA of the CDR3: TGCGCCAGCAGCTTGGAGCGCGGTAACGAGCAGTACGTC. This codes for CASSLERGNEQYV.

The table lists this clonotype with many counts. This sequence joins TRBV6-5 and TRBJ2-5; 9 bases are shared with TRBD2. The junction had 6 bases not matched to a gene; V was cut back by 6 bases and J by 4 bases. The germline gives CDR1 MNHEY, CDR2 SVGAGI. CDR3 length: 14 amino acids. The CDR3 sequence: CASSPTSGRETQYF. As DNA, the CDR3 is TGTGCCAGCAGCCCGACTAGCGGAAGAGAGACCCAGTACTTC.

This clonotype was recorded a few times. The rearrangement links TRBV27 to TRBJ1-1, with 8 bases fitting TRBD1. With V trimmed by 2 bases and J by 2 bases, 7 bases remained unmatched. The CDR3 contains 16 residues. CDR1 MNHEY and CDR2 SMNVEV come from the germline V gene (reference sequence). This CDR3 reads CASSLNYRGGNTEAFF. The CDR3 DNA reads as TGTGCCAGCAGTTTAAATTACAGGGGGGGTAACACTGAAGCTTTCTTT.

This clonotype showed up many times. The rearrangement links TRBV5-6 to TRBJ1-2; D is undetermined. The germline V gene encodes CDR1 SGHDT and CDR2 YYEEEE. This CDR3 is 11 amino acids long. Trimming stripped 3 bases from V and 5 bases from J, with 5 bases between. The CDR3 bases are TGTGCCAGCAGCTCTCCGTATGGCTACACCTTC. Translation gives CASSSPYGYTF. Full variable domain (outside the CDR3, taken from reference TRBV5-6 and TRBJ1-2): DAGVTQSPTHLIKTRGQQVTLRCSPKSGHDTVSWYQQALGQGPQFIFQYYEEEERQRGNFPDRFSGHQFPNYSSELNVNALLLGDSALYLCASSSPYGYTFGSGTRLTVV.

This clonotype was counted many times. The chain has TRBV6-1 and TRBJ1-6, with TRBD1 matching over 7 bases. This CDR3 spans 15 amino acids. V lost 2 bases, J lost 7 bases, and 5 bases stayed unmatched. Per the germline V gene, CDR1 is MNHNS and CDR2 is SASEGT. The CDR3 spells CASSENVQGNSPLHF. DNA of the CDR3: TGTGCCAGCAGTGAAAATGTACAGGGGAATTCACCCCTCCACTTT.

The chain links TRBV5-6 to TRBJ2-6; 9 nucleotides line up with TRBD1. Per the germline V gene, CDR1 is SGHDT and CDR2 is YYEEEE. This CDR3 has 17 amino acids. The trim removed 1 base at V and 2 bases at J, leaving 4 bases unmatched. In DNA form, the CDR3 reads TGTGCCAGCAGCTTGTGGACAGGGGTAACTGGGGCCAACGTCCTGACTTTC. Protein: CASSLWTGVTGANVLTF.

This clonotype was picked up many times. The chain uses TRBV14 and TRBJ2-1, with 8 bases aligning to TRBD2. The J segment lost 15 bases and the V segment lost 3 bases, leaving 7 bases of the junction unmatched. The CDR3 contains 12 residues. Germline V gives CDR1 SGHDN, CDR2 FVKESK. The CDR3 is CASSQGRGGLFF. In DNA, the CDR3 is TGTGCCAGCAGCCAGGGCCGGGGGGGCCTGTTCTTC.

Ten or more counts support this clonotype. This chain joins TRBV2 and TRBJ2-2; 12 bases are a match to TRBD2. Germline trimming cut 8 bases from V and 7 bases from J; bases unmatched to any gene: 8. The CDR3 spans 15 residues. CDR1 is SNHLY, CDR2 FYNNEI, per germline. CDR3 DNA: TGTGCCAGCGGGAAGACTAGCGGGGGTTTCGGGGAGCTGTTTTTT. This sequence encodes CASGKTSGGFGELFF.

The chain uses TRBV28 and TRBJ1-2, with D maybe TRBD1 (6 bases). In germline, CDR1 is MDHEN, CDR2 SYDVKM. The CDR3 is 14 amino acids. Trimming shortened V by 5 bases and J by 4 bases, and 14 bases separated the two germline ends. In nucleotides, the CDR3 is TGTGCCAGCAGTCGGACAGTCGGGGCCTATGGCTACACCTTC. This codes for CASSRTVGAYGYTF.

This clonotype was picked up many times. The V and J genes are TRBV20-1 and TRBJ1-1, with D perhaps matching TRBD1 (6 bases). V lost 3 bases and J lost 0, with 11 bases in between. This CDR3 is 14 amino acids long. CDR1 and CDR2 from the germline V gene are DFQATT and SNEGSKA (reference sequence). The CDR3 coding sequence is TGCAGTGCTAGTAAGGGGGGGATGAACACTGAAGCTTTCTTT. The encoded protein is CSASKGGMNTEAFF.

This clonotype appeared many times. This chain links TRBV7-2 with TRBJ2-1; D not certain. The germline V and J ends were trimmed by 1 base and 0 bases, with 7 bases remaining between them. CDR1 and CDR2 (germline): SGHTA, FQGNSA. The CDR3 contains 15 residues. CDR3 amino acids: CASSLEWSSYNEQFF. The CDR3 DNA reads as TGTGCCAGCAGCTTAGAATGGAGCTCCTACAATGAGCAGTTCTTC. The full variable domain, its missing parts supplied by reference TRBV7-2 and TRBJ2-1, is GAGVSQSPSNKVTEKGKDVELRCDPISGHTALYWYRQSLGQGLEFLIYFQGNSAPDKSGLPSDRFSAERTGGSVSTLTIQRTQQEDSAVYLCASSLEWSSYNEQFFGPGTRLTVL.

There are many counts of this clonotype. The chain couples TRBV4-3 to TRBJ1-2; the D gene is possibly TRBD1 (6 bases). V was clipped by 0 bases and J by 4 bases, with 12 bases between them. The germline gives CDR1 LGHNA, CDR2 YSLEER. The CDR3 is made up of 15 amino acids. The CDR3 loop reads CASSQDFQGTYGYTF. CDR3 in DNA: TGCGCCAGCAGCCAAGATTTTCAGGGGACCTATGGCTACACCTTC.

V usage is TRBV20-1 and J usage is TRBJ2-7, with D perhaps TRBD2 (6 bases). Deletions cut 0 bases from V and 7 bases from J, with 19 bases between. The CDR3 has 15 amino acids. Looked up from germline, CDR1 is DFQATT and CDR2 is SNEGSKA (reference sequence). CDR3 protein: CSARDQRDSGWEQYF. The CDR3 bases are TGCAGTGCTAGAGATCAACGGGACTCAGGGTGGGAGCAGTACTTC.

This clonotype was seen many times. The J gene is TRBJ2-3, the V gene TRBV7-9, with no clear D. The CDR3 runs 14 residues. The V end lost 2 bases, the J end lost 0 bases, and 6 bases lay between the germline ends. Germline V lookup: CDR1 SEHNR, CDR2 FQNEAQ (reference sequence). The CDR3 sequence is CASSLTPSTDTQYF. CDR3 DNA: TGTGCCAGCAGCTTAACCCCCAGCACAGATACGCAGTATTTT.